The T cell receptor (beta chain) under discussion was sequenced for a study of blood T cell repertoires in COVID-19. The overall study: PBMCs, B-cell-depleted T cells, or T cells were the source of the cDNA or gDNA that made up the material.

There are 14 residues in the CDR3. Germline V gene sequence: CDR1 GTSNPN, CDR2 SVGIG (reference sequence). Trimming removed 0 bases from V and 2 bases from J; junction bases left unmatched: 2. The method was immunoSEQ multiplex PCR; TCRdb's version includes in-frame clones alone and lacks a portion of them. This table holds 150,000 to 200,000 clones, roughly nine tenths found once. The chain carries TRBV30 and TRBJ2-3; 7 nucleotides agree with TRBD2. Sequenced sample: peripheral blood. The sequence came from a man between 70 and 80 years old with active or convalescent COVID-19. CDR3 nucleotide sequence: TGTGCCTGGAGTGTAAGCGGGACCACAGATACGCAGTATTTT. It translates to CAWSVSGTTDTQYF.